This TCR beta chain was recorded in a study of cytomegalovirus exposure and HLA in healthy donors. CDR1 is MDHEN and CDR2 is SYDVKM in the germline V gene. The CDR3 is 11 residues long. Between the trimmed V and J ends, which lost 1 base and 8 bases, there was a span of 5 bases. TCRdb's copy holds only in-frame clones and misses some; the assay was immunoSEQ multiplex PCR. This sample has about 190,000 clones, with 84% found just once. With respect to this clone: Its antigen remains unknown.

Study findings and constraints: Some public TCRs appeared in many individuals, while most sequences were rare.

Sequenced input: PBMCs. The chain has TRBV28 and TRBJ1-1; D is unclear. This receptor was identified in a man aged 18 to 30 in good health and CMV-seropositive. DNA for the CDR3: TGTGCCAGCAGTTTATTCAGGGAAGCTTTCTTT. As protein: CASSLFREAFF.